This T cell receptor beta chain was recovered during a study of CD8 T cell repertoires and HIV-1 epitope variants. As for the study in general: Twenty-five autologous and known Gag and Nef epitope variant peptides each stimulated T cells separately. Controls included no peptide, Ebola AY9 epitope, and a CMV, EBV, flu pool. Study conclusions and caveats: Eight or nine antigen-specific TCR beta clonotypes were found; 5 to 7 seemed cross-reactive to variants.

Repertoires were generated with immunoSEQ multiplex PCR, while TCRdb's copy carries only in-frame clones and drops some. The profile shows thousands of clones, 50% to 75% of them singletons. Points on this clone: Its specificity is unknown.

The CDR3 length is 12 residues. Germline CDR1 SQVTM, CDR2 ANQGSEA. V lost 3 bases and J lost 3, with 9 bases in between. Sequenced material: cultured CD8+ T cells derived from PBMCs. The rearrangement joins TRBV29-1 to TRBJ2-7; D ambiguous. The receptor comes from a male donor with HIV. The CDR3: CSVESQSYEQYF. The CDR3 region has the DNA TGCAGCGTTGAGTCGCAGAGCTACGAGCAGTACTTC.